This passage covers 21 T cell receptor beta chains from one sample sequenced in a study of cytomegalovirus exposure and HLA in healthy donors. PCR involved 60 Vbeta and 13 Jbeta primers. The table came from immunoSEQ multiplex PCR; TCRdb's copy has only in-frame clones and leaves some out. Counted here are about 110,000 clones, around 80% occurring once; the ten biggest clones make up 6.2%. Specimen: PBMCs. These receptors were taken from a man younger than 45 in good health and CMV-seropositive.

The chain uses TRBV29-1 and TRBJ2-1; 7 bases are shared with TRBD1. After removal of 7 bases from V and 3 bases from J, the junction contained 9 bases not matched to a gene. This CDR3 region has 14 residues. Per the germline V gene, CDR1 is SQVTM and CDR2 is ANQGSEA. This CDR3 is CSAPGTEIYNEQFF. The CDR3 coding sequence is TGCAGCGCCCCGGGGACAGAGATCTACAATGAGCAGTTCTTC.

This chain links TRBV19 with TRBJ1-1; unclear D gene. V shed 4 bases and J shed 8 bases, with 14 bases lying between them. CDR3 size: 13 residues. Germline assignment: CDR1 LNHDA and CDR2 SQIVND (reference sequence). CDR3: CASSTDTYLEAFF. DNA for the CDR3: TGTGCCAGTAGTACCGACACCTACCTGGAAGCTTTCTTT.

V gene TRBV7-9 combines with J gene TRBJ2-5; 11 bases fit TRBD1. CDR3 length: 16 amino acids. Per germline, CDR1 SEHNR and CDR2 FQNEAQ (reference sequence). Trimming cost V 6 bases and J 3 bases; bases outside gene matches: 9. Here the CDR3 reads CASSPLGTGGEETQYF. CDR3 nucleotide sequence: TGTGCCAGCAGTCCCCTGGGGACAGGGGGGGAAGAGACCCAGTACTTC.

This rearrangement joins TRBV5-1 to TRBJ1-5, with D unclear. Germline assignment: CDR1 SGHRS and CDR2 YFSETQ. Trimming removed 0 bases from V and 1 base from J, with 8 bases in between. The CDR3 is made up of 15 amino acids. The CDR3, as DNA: TGCGCCAGCAGCTTGGAGCCGTTGAGCAATCAGCCCCAGCATTTT. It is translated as CASSLEPLSNQPQHF.

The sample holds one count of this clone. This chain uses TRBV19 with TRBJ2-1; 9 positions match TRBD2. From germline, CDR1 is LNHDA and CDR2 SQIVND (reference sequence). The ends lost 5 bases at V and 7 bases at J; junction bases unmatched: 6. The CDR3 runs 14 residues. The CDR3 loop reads CASSPSGAINEQFF. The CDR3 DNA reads TGTGCCAGTAGTCCTAGCGGGGCGATTAATGAGCAGTTCTTC.

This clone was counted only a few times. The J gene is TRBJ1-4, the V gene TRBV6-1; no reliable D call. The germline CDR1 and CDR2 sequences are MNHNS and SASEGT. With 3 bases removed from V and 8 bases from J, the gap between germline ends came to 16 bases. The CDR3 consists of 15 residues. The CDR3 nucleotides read TGTGCCAGCAGTGAGACTGAGGGCCGGGCGGAAAAACTGTTTTTT. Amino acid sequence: CASSETEGRAEKLFF.

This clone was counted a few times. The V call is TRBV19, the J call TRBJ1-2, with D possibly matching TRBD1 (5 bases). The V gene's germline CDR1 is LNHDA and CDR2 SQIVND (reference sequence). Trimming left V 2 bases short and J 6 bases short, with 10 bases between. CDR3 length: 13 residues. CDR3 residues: CASSITGLDGYTF. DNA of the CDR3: TGTGCCAGTAGTATAACGGGACTGGATGGCTACACCTTC.

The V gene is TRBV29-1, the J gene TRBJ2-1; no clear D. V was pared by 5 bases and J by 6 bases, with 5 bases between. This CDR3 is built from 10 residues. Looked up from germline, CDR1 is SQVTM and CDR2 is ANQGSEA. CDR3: CSVQSNEQFF. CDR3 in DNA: TGCAGCGTTCAGTCCAATGAGCAGTTCTTC.

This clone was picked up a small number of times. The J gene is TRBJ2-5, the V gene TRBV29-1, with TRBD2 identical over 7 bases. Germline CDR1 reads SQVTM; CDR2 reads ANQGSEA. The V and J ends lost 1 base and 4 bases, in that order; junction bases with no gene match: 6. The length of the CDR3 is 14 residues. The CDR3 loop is CSVEVPGGAETQYF. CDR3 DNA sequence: TGCAGCGTTGAAGTTCCGGGGGGTGCAGAGACCCAGTACTTC.

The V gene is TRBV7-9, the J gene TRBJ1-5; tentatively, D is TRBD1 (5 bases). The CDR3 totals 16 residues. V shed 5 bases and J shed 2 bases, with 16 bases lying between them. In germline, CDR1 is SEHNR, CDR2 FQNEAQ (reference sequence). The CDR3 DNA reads TGTGCCAGCAGCCAAGGTCTGCAGGGCGGCAATCAGCCCCAGCATTTT. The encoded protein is CASSQGLQGGNQPQHF.

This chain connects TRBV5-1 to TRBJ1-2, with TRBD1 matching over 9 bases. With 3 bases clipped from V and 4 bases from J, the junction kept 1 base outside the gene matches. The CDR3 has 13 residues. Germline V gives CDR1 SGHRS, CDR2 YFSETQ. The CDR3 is CASSSTGGYGYTF. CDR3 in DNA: TGCGCCAGCAGCTCGACAGGGGGCTATGGCTACACCTTC.

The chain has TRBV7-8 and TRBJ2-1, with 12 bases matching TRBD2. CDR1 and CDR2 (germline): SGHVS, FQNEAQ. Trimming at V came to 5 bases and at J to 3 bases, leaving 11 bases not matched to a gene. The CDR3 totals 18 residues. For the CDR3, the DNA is TGTGCCAGCAGCCAGGGGCTAGCGGGGGGGTTGGTCTACAATGAGCAGTTCTTC. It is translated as CASSQGLAGGLVYNEQFF.

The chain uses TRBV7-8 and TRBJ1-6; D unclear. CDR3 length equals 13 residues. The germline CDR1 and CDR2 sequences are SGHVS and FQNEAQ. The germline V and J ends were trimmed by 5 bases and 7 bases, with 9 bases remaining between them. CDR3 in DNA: TGTGCCAGCAGCCCAGGCGGGAATTCACCCCTCCACTTT. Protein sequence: CASSPGGNSPLHF.

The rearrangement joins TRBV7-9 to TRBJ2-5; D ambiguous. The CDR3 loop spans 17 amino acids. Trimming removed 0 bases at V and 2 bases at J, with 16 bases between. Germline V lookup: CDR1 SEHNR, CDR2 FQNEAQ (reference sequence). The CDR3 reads CASSLAQESIVQETQYF. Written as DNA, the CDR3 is TGTGCCAGCAGCTTAGCGCAAGAGTCGATTGTTCAAGAGACCCAGTACTTC.

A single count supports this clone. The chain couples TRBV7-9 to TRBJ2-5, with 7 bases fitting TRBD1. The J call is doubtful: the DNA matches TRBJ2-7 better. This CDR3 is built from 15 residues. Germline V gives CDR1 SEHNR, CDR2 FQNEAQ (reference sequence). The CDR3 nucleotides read TGTGCCAGCAGTCGGTCCGGGACAGAGACCTACGAGCAGTACTTC. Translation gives CASSRSGTETYEQYF.

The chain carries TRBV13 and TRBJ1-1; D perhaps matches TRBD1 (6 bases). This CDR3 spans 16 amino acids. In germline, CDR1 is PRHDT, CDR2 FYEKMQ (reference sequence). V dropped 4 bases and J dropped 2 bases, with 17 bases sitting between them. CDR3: CASSSRQAYVNTEAFF. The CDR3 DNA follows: TGTGCCAGCAGCTCGAGACAGGCATATGTAAACACTGAAGCTTTCTTT.

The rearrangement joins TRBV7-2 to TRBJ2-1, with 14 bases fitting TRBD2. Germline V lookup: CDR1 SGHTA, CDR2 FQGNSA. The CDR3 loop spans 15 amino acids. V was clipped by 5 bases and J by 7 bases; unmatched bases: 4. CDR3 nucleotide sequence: TGTGCCAGCAGCGAGGGACTAGCGGGGGTAAATGAGCAGTTCTTC. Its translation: CASSEGLAGVNEQFF.

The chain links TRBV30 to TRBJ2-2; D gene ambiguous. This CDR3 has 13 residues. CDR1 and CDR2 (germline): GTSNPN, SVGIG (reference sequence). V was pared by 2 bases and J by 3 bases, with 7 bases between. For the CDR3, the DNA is TGTGCCTGGAGTACGGGTCACACCGGGGAGCTGTTTTTT. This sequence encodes CAWSTGHTGELFF.

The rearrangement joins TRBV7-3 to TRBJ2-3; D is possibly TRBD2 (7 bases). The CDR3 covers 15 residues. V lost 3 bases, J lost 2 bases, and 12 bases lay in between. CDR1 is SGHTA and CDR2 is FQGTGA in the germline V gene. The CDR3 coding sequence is TGTGCCAGCAGCTTTGGGGGGGCTACCACAGATACGCAGTATTTT. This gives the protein CASSFGGATTDTQYF.

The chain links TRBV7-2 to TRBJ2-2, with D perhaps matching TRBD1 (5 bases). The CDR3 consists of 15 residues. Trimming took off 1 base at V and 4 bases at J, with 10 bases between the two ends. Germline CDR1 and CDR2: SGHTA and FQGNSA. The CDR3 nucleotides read TGTGCCAGCAGCTTAGGGGGCTACGGCACCGGGGAGCTGTTTTTT. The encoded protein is CASSLGGYGTGELFF.

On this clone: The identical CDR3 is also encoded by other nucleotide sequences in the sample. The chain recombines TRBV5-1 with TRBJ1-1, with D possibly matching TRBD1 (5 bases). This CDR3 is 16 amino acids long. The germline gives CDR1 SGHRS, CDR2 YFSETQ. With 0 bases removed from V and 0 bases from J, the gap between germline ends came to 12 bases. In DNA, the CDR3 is TGCGCCAGCAGCTTGGCCGGGGGTATCATGAACACTGAAGCTTTCTTT. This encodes CASSLAGGIMNTEAFF.